The 9 T cell receptor beta chains in this list originate from one sample, sequenced in a study of molecular identifiers for immune sequencing clone quantification. One entry per CDR3 protein results from TCRdb running MiXCR on the PCR reads. The repertoire has about 640,000 distinct CDR3 sequences, about 20% of them found once; the top ten carry 0.85%. The sequencing sample was made of naive CD8+ T cells from blood, with Jurkat cell RNA spiked in. The subset was: FACS-sorted CD8+CD4-CCR7+CD45RA+ naive T cells. These receptors were obtained from a human donor in good health. Some libraries in this study had Jurkat cell RNA spiked in.

A few counts support this clonotype. The chain employs TRBV12-3 or TRBV12-4 and TRBJ1-5; weak D call: TRBD1 (6 bases). The CDR3 runs 14 residues. The V end lost 3 bases, the J end lost 3 bases, and 9 bases lay between the germline ends. The CDR3 reads CASSFGQINQPQHF. The CDR3 nucleotides are TGTGCCAGCAGTTTCGGACAGATCAATCAGCCCCAGCATTTT.

At least ten counts were recorded for this clonotype. The V and J genes are TRBV7-6 and TRBJ1-1; possibly TRBD1 for D (5 bases). The V and J ends lost 6 bases and 4 bases respectively, with 9 bases between them. Per germline, CDR1 SGHVS and CDR2 FNYEAQ. The CDR3 has 12 residues. CDR3 DNA: TGTGCCAGCAGTACCGGGGCCACTGAAGCTTTCTTT. It yields the protein CASSTGATEAFF.

This clonotype was seen a few times. The chain recombines TRBV6-5 with TRBJ2-2; D remains unclear. Per the germline V gene, CDR1 is MNHEY and CDR2 is SVGAGI. This CDR3 spans 11 amino acids. V lost 7 bases to trimming and J lost 6 bases, with 6 bases between them. CDR3: CASMGAGELFF. CDR3 nucleotide sequence: TGTGCCAGCATGGGCGCCGGGGAGCTGTTTTTT.

There are many counts of this clonotype. The rearrangement links TRBV29-1 to TRBJ1-1; 8 bases line up with TRBD1. Per germline, CDR1 SQVTM and CDR2 ANQGSEA. V dropped 6 bases and J dropped 7; count of bases not matched to a gene: 10. CDR3 size: 13 residues. CDR3 DNA: TGCAGCGTGGATTATACAGGGGGAGGTGAAGCTTTCTTT. It encodes CSVDYTGGGEAFF.

In its sample, this clonotype was seen a few times. The chain has TRBV10-1 and TRBJ2-3; 9 nucleotides line up with TRBD1. Unmatched junction bases numbered 6, after V lost 3 bases and J lost 2 bases. Germline CDR1 WNHNN, CDR2 SYGVQD (reference sequence). This CDR3 is 16 amino acids long. The CDR3 bases are TGCGCCAGCAGTGATCCGGGACAGGGATCCACAGATACGCAGTATTTT. It codes for CASSDPGQGSTDTQYF.

This clonotype appeared a few times. This CDR3 reads CASSHFRGAGNEQFF. CDR3 in DNA: TGCGCCAGCAGCCATTTCCGGGGGGCGGGGAATGAGCAGTTCTTC. The V gene is TRBV4-3, the J gene TRBJ2-1; D may be TRBD2 (7 bases). V was trimmed by 3 bases and J by 7 bases, leaving 16 bases between them. CDR3 length: 15 amino acids. Germline V gene sequence: CDR1 LGHNA, CDR2 YSLEER.

This clonotype was observed a handful of times. This chain joins TRBV6-2 or TRBV6-3 and TRBJ1-4; tentative D call: TRBD1 (5 bases). Germline V gene data show CDR1 as MNHEY and CDR2 as SVGEGT. V shed 5 bases and J shed 4 bases, with 14 bases lying between them. CDR3 size: 15 residues. CDR3 amino acids: CASSRGIDVNEKLFF. The CDR3 DNA is TGTGCCAGCAGTCGGGGCATTGACGTTAATGAAAAACTGTTTTTT.

This clonotype showed up many times. V usage is TRBV12-3 or TRBV12-4 and J usage is TRBJ2-7, with TRBD1 matching over 7 bases. V lost 6 bases to trimming and J lost 2 bases; unmatched junction nucleotides: 7. The CDR3 is 14 amino acids. The CDR3 DNA sequence: TGTGCCAGCAGCACCGGGACAGCTGCCTACGAGCAGTACTTC. Its protein is CASSTGTAAYEQYF.

To note about this clonotype: The final CDR3 position lacks the conserved phenylalanine or tryptophan, pointing to a likely read error. The chain uses TRBV7-6 and TRBJ2-2; 11 bases line up with TRBD2. In germline, CDR1 is SGHVS, CDR2 FNYEAQ. The CDR3 runs to 17 residues. V shed 7 bases and J 7 bases; nucleotides not matched to a gene: 14. The DNA of the CDR3 is TGTGCCAGCAACCCTCGGCTAGCGGGGGGACGTGTCGGGGAGCTGTTTTCT. Its protein product is CASNPRLAGGRVGELFS.